One and the same sample provided the 15 T cell receptor beta chains below, sequenced in a study of blood T cell repertoires in COVID-19. Measured with immunoSEQ multiplex PCR; TCRdb has only the in-frame clones, and not every one. The repertoire has roughly 190,000 clones, 70% to 80% of them found once; the top ten carry 8.6%. Specimen: peripheral blood. The receptors come from a woman aged 45-60 years with active or convalescent COVID-19.

The V call is TRBV7-9, the J call TRBJ2-7, with a tentative D call TRBD2 (7 bases). V dropped 5 bases and J dropped 4 bases, with 12 bases sitting between them. The CDR3 is 13 amino acids. Germline V gene data show CDR1 as SEHNR and CDR2 as FQNEAQ (reference sequence). The CDR3 sequence: CASSEGRGYEQYF. DNA of the CDR3: TGTGCCAGCAGCGAAGGGAGGGGGTACGAGCAGTACTTC.

In its sample, this clone was seen many times. The chain combines TRBV4-1 with TRBJ2-3; D is possibly TRBD1 (6 bases). V shed 0 bases and J shed 5 bases, with 9 bases lying between them. Germline lookup yields CDR1 MGHRA and CDR2 YSYEKL. This CDR3 region has 14 residues. CDR3 in amino acids: CASSQDQGLDTQYF. The CDR3 DNA reads as TGCGCCAGCAGCCAAGATCAGGGGTTAGATACGCAGTATTTT.

The chain combines TRBV2 with TRBJ1-2, with D possibly matching TRBD1 (5 bases). This CDR3 is built from 13 residues. Germline V gives CDR1 SNHLY, CDR2 FYNNEI. V lost 8 bases, J lost 6 bases, and 16 bases lay in between. CDR3 sequence reads: CASELGPGDGYTF. The CDR3 coding sequence is TGTGCCAGCGAATTGGGACCGGGGGATGGCTACACCTTC.

CDR3 protein: CASIGHGNRGYNSPLHF. In DNA, the CDR3 is TGTGCCAGCATTGGTCACGGTAACCGGGGATATAATTCACCCCTCCACTTT. The chain joins TRBV2 to TRBJ1-6, with no clear D. This CDR3 is built from 17 residues. V shed 7 bases and J shed 4 bases, with 20 bases lying between them. The germline gives CDR1 SNHLY, CDR2 FYNNEI.

J is TRBJ1-3 and V is TRBV29-1, with TRBD1 as a possible D gene (6 bases). The germline V gene encodes CDR1 SQVTM and CDR2 ANQGSEA. The CDR3 is made up of 12 amino acids. The ends were cut back, 7 bases at V and 5 bases at J, with 12 bases in the middle. CDR3 amino acids: CSAQGHRNTIYF. In nucleotides, the CDR3 is TGCAGCGCCCAGGGACACCGAAACACCATATATTTT.

The gene calls are TRBV28 and TRBJ2-5; TRBD1 aligns across 7 bases. With V trimmed by 6 bases and J by 5 bases, 6 bases remained unmatched. The CDR3 is 13 amino acids. The V gene's germline CDR1 is MDHEN and CDR2 SYDVKM. CDR3 protein: CASRNTGDETQYF. The CDR3 DNA reads as TGTGCCAGCAGGAACACAGGGGATGAGACCCAGTACTTC.

V and J are TRBV30 and TRBJ1-2, with D unclear. The CDR3 runs 14 residues. The germline CDR1 and CDR2 sequences are GTSNPN and SVGIG (reference sequence). Trimming removed 5 bases from V and 1 base from J, with 14 bases in between. The CDR3 protein is CAWSEPRINYGYTF. CDR3 nucleotide sequence: TGTGCCTGGTCCGAACCCAGAATTAACTATGGCTACACCTTC.

This clone was found once. The genes are TRBV7-7 and TRBJ2-2, with 8 nucleotides matching TRBD1. This CDR3 region has 13 residues. CDR1 is SSHAT, CDR2 FNYEAQ, per germline (reference sequence). CDR3 sequence (DNA): TGTGCTAGCCAGGGGGCTAGGGCCGGGGAGCTGTTTTTT. This translates into CASQGARAGELFF.

In its sample, this clone was seen a few times. The genes are TRBV30 and TRBJ1-2; TRBD1 agrees at 7 bases. CDR1 and CDR2 from the germline V gene are GTSNPN and SVGIG (reference sequence). CDR3 size: 15 residues. V trimming: 8 bases; J trimming: 0 bases; junction bases outside the gene matches: 12. This CDR3 is CARDRDTAANYGYTF. The CDR3 DNA sequence: TGTGCCCGAGACAGGGACACGGCGGCTAACTATGGCTACACCTTC.

This rearrangement joins TRBV19 to TRBJ1-2, with D unresolved. Germline V gene data show CDR1 as LNHDA and CDR2 as SQIVND (reference sequence). V was pared by 7 bases and J by 4 bases, with 16 bases between. The CDR3 length is 14 residues. The CDR3 reads CASTEDPGTYGYTF. In DNA form, the CDR3 reads TGTGCCAGTACCGAGGACCCGGGAACCTATGGCTACACCTTC.

The V call is TRBV30, the J call TRBJ1-4, with D perhaps matching TRBD1 (5 bases). The germline V gene has CDR1 GTSNPN and CDR2 SVGIG (reference sequence). V lost 6 bases to trimming and J lost 5 bases, with 16 bases between them. The CDR3 sequence is 14 residues long. CDR3 protein: CACRGEGGNEKLFF. DNA for the CDR3: TGTGCCTGCCGGGGGGAGGGTGGGAATGAAAAACTGTTTTTT.

The chain is built from TRBV2 and TRBJ1-5, with 11 bases lining up with TRBD1. The CDR3 is made up of 14 amino acids. CDR1 is SNHLY, CDR2 FYNNEI, per germline. The trim removed 4 bases at V and 5 bases at J, leaving 1 base unmatched. CDR3 region: CASSADRGHQPQHF. CDR3 bases: TGTGCCAGCAGTGCGGACAGGGGGCATCAGCCCCAGCATTTT.

The V gene is TRBV6-5, the J gene TRBJ1-1; D may be TRBD1 (5 bases). V lost 4 bases to trimming and J lost 10 bases, with 13 bases between them. The CDR3 extends over 12 amino acids. Germline assignment: CDR1 MNHEY and CDR2 SVGAGI. This CDR3 reads CASSWGRGAAFF. The CDR3 DNA reads TGTGCCAGCAGTTGGGGGAGGGGAGCAGCTTTCTTT.

J is TRBJ2-5 and V is TRBV7-2, with 9 bases matching TRBD1. The length of the CDR3 is 15 residues. Germline V gene sequence: CDR1 SGHTA, CDR2 FQGNSA. V was pared by 6 bases and J by 5 bases, with 10 bases of the junction left unmatched. CDR3 nucleotides: TGTGCCAGCAGACCCAACAGGGGGCCGGACGAGACCCAGTACTTC. Translated: CASRPNRGPDETQYF.

This clone has a handful of counts. The gene calls are TRBV11-3 and TRBJ2-7; unclear D gene. V was trimmed by 1 base and J by 6 bases, leaving 7 bases between them. The CDR3 has 12 residues. Germline V gene sequence: CDR1 SGHNT, CDR2 YENEEA. The CDR3 DNA sequence: TGTGCCAGCAGCTTAGCCCCGGGCGAGCAGTACTTC. Its protein product is CASSLAPGEQYF.